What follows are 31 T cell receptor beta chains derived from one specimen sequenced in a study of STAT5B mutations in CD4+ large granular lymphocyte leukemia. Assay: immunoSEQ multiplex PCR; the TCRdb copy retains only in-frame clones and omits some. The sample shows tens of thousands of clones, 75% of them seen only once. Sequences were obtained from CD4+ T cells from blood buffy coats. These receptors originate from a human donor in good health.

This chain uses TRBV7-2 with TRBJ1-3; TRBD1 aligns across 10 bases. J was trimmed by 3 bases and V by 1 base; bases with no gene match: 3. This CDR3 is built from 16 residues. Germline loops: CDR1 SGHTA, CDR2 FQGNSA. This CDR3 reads CASSLETGGGGNTIYF. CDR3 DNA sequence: TGTGCCAGCAGCTTAGAGACAGGGGGCGGTGGAAACACCATATATTTT.

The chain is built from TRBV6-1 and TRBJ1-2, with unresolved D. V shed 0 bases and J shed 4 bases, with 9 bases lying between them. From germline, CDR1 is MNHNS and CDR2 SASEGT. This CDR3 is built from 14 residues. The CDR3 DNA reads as TGTGCCAGCAGTGAAGCACGGGGAACCTATGGCTACACCTTC. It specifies CASSEARGTYGYTF.

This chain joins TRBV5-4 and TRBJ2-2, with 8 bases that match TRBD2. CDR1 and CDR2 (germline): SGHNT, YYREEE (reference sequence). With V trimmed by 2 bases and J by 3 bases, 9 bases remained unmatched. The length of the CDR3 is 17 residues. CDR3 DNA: TGTGCCAGCAGCTTTTCTACCGGGAGGGCCTACACCGGGGAGCTGTTTTTT. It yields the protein CASSFSTGRAYTGELFF.

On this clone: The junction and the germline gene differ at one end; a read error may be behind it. CDR3 region: CAITEDGRDYEQYF. In DNA, the CDR3 is TGTGCCATCACTGAGGACGGGAGGGACTACGAGCAGTACTTC. The gene calls are TRBV10-3 and TRBJ2-7; 8 bases line up with TRBD2. This CDR3 has 14 residues. Germline lookup yields CDR1 ENHRY and CDR2 SYGVKD.

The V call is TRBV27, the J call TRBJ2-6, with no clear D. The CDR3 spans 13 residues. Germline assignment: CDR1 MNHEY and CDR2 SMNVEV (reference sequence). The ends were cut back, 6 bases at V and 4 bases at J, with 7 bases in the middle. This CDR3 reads CASRVFGANVLTF. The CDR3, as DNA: TGTGCCAGCAGGGTCTTCGGGGCCAACGTCCTGACTTTC.

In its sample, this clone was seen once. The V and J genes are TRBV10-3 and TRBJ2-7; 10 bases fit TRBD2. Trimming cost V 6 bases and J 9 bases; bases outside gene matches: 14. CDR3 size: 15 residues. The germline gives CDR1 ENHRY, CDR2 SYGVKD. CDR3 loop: CAISPGLAAPGGQYF. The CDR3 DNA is TGTGCCATCAGCCCCGGACTAGCGGCGCCCGGGGGGCAGTACTTC.

CDR3 nucleotides: TGCGCCAGCAGCCAGATAAACCCAGACTCCATCGGCTACACCTTC. This codes for CASSQINPDSIGYTF. The V and J genes are TRBV4-1 and TRBJ1-2, with D unclear. The CDR3 loop spans 15 amino acids. Per germline, CDR1 MGHRA and CDR2 YSYEKL. Deletions cut 3 bases from V and 8 bases from J, with 19 bases between.

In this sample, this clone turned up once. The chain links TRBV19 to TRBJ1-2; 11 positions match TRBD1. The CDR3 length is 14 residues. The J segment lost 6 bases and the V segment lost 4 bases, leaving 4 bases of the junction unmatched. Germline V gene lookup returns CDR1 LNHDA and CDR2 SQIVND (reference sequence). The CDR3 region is CASSSRTGGDGYTF. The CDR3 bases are TGTGCCAGTAGTAGCAGGACAGGGGGCGATGGCTACACCTTC.

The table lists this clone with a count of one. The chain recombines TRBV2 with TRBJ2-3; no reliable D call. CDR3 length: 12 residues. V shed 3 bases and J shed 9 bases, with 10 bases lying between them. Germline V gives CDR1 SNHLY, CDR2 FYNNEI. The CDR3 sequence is CASSDDDSTQYF. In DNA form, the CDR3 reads TGTGCCAGCAGTGATGACGACTCGACGCAGTATTTT.

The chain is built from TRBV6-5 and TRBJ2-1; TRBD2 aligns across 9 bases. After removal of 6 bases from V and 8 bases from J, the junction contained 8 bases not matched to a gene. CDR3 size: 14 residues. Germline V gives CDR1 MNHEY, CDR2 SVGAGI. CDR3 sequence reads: CASSPGLATYEQFF. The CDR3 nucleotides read TGTGCCAGCAGCCCGGGACTAGCTACCTATGAGCAGTTCTTC.

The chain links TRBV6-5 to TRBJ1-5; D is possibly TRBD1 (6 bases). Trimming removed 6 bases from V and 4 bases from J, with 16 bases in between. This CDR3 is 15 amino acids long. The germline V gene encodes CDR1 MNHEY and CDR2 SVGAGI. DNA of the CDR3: TGTGCCAGCAGAATAGCCGGGACAACGAATCAGCCCCAGCATTTT. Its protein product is CASRIAGTTNQPQHF.

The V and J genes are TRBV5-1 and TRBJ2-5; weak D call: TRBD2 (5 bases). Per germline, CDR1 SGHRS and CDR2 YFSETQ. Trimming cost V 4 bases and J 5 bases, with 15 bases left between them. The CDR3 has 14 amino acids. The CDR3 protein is CASSMGRGWETQYF. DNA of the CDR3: TGCGCCAGCAGCATGGGCCGGGGATGGGAGACCCAGTACTTC.

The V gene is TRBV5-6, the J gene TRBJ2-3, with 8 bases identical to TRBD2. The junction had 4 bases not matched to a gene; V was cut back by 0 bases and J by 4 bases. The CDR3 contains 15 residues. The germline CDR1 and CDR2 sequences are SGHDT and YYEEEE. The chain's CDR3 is CASSLASGSPDTQYF. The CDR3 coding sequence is TGTGCCAGCAGCTTGGCCAGCGGGAGCCCAGATACGCAGTATTTT.

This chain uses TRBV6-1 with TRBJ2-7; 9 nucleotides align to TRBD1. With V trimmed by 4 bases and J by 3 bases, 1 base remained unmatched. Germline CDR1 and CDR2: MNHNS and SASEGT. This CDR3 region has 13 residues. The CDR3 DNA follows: TGTGCCAGCAGTGGACAGGGGGTCTACGAGCAGTACTTC. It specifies CASSGQGVYEQYF.

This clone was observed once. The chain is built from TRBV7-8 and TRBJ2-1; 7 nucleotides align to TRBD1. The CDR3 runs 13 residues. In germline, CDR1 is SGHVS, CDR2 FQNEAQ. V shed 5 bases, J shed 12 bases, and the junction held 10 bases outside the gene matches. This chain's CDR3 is CASSLTGFSGQFF. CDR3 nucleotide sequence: TGTGCCAGCAGCCTGACAGGGTTCAGTGGGCAGTTCTTC.

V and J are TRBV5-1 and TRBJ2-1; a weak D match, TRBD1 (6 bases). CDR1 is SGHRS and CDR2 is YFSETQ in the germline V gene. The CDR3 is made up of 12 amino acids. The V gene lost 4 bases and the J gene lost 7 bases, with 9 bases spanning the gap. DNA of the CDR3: TGCGCCAGCAGCATTGGACAGAATGAGCAGTTCTTC. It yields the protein CASSIGQNEQFF.

CDR3 amino acids: CASSPPGTGVTGELFF. The CDR3 nucleotides read TGTGCCAGCAGCCCCCCCGGGACAGGGGTCACCGGGGAGCTGTTTTTT. This chain uses TRBV11-1 with TRBJ2-2; 10 nucleotides align to TRBD1. J gave up 4 bases and V 5 bases, and 7 bases lay outside the gene matches. This CDR3 comprises 16 residues. Germline-derived CDR1 and CDR2 are SGHAT and FQDESV (reference sequence).

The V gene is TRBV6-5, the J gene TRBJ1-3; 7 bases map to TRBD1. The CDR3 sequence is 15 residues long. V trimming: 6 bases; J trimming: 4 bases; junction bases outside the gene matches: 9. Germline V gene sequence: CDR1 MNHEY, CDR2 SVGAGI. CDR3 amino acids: CASRKPGGSGNTIYF. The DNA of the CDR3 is TGTGCCAGCAGAAAACCAGGGGGTTCAGGAAACACCATATATTTT.

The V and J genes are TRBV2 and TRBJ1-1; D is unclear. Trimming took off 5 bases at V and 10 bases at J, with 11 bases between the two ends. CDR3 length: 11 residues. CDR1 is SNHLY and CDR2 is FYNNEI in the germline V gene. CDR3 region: CASSSNERAFF. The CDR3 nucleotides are TGTGCCAGCAGTTCCAACGAGCGAGCTTTCTTT.

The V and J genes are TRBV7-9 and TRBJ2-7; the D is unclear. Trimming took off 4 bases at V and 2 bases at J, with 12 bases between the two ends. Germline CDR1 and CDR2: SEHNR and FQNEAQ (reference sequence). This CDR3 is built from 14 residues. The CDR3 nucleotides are TGTGCCAGCAGCTCGGGCGAATGGCCCTACGAGCAGTACTTC. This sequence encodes CASSSGEWPYEQYF.

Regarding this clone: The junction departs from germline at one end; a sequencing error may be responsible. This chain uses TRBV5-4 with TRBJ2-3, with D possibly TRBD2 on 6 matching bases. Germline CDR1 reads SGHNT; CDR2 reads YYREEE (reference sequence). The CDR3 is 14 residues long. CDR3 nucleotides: TGTGCCAGCAGCCGGGCGGGGAGCACGGATACGCAGTATTTT. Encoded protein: CASSRAGSTDTQYF.

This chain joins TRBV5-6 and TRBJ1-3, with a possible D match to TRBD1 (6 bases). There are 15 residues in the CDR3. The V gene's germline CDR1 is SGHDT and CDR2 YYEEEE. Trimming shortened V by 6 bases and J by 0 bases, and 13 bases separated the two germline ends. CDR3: CASKTGLLSGNTIYF. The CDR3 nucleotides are TGTGCCAGCAAAACAGGGCTGCTCTCTGGAAACACCATATATTTT.

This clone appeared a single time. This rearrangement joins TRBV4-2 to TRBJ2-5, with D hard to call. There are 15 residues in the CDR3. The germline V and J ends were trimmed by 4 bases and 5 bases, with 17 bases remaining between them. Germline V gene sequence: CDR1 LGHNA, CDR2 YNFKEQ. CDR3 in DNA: TGTGCCAGCAGCCGGAAGAGTATAGCTGCCGAGACCCAGTACTTC. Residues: CASSRKSIAAETQYF.

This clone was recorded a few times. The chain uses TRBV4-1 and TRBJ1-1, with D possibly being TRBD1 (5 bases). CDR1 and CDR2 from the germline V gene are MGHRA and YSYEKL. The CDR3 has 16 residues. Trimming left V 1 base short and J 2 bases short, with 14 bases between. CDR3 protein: CASSQAPGQGNTEAFF. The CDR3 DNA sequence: TGCGCCAGCAGCCAAGCCCCTGGGCAGGGTAACACTGAAGCTTTCTTT.

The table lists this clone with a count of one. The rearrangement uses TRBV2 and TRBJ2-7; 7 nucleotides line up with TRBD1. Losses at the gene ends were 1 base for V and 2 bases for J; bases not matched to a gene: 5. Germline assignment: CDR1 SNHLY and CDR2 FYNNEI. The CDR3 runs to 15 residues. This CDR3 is CASSEEGGGAYEQYF. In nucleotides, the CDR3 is TGTGCCAGCAGTGAAGAAGGGGGCGGTGCCTACGAGCAGTACTTC. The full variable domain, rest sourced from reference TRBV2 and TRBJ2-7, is EPEVTQTPSHQVTQMGQEVILRCVPISNHLYFYWYRQILGQKVEFLVSFYNNEISEKSEIFDDQFSVERPDGSNFTLKIRSTKLEDSAMYFCASSEEGGGAYEQYFGPGTRLTVT.

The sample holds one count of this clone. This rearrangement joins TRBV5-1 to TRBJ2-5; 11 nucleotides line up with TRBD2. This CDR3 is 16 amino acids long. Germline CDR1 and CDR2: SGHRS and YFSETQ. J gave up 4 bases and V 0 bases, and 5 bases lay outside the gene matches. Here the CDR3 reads CASSLEVAGGRETQYF. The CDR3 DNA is TGCGCCAGCAGCTTGGAGGTAGCGGGAGGGAGAGAGACCCAGTACTTC.

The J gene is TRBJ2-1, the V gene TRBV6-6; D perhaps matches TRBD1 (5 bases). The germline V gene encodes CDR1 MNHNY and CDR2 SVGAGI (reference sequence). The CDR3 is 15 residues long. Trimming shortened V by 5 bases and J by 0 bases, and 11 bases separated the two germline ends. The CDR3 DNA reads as TGTGCCAGCAGTCTCGACAGTGCCTCCTACAATGAGCAGTTCTTC. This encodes CASSLDSASYNEQFF.

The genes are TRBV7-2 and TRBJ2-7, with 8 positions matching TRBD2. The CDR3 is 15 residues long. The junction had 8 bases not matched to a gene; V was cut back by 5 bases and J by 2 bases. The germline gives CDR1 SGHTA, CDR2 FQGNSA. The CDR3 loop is CASSPTGGEAYEQYF. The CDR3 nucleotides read TGTGCCAGCAGCCCCACGGGGGGGGAGGCCTACGAGCAGTACTTC.

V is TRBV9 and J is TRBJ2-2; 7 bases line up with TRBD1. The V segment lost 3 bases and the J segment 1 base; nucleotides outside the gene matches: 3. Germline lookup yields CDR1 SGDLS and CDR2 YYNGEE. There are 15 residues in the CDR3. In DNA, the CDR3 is TGTGCCAGCAGCGCGACAGGGCTGAACACCGGGGAGCTGTTTTTT. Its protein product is CASSATGLNTGELFF.

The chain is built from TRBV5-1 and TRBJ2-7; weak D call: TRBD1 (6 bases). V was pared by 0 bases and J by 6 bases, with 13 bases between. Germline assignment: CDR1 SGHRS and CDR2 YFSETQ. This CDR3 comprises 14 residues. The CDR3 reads CASSLEDSMGEQYF. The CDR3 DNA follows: TGCGCCAGCAGCTTGGAGGACAGCATGGGCGAGCAGTACTTC.

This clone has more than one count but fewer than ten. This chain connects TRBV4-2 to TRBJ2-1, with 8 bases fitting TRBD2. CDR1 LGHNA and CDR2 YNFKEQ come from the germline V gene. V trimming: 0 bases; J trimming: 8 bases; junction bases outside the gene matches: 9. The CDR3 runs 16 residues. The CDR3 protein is CASSQEFSGGYDEQFF. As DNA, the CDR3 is TGTGCCAGCAGCCAAGAGTTTTCGGGAGGGTACGATGAGCAGTTCTTC.